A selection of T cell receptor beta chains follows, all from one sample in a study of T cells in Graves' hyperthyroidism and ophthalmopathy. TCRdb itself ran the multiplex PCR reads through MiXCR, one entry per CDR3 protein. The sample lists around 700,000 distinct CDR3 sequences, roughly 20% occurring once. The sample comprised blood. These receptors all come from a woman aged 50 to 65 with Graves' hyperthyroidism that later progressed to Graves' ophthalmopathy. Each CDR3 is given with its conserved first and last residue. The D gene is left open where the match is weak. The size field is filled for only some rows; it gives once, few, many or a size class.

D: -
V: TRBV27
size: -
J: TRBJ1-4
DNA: TGTGCCAGCAGTTTATCGGCAGTTGAAAAACTGTTTTTT
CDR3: CASSLSAVEKLFF

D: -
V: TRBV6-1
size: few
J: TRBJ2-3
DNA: TGTGCCAGCAGTGCGCTCGTGCAGGGCACAGATACGCAGTATTTT
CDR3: CASSALVQGTDTQYF

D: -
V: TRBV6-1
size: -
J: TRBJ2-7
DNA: TGTGCCAGCAGTGAAGAAGAATACGAGCAGTACTTC
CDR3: CASSEEEYEQYF

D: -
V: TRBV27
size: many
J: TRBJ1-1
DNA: TGTGCCAGCAGTTTAGTGGCAGGCCTAAACACTGAAGCTTTCTTT
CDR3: CASSLVAGLNTEAFF

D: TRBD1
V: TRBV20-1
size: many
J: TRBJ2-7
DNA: TGCAGGAGCCGGGACAGGGCCTCCTACGAGCAGTACTTC
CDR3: CRSRDRASYEQYF

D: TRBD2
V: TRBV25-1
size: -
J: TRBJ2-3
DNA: TGTGCCAGCAGCGCCGGGACTAGGGTGAGAGATACGCAGTATTTT
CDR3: CASSAGTRVRDTQYF

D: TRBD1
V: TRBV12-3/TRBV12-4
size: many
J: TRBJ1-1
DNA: TGTGCCAGCAGTTTACCCGGGACAGGGTACACTGAAGCTTTCTTT
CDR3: CASSLPGTGYTEAFF

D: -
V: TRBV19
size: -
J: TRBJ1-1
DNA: TGTGCCAGTAGTAGGGGGGCAGGGAACACTGAAGCTTTCTTT
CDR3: CASSRGAGNTEAFF

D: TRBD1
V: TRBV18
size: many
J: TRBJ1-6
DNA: TGTGCCAGCTCAACCGGGACAGGGGATTCACCCCTCCACTTT
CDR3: CASSTGTGDSPLHF

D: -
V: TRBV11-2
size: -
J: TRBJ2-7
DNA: TGTGCCAGCAGCCCCTCGGCAGCTTCATCCTACGAGCAGTACTTC
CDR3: CASSPSAASSYEQYF

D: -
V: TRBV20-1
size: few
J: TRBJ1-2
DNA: TGCAGTGCTAGAGGGGAAGCGGATGGCTACACCTTC
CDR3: CSARGEADGYTF

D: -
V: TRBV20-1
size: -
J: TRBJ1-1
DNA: TGCAGTGCGCCACAGGGACGGGCCACTGAAGCTTTCTTT
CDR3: CSAPQGRATEAFF

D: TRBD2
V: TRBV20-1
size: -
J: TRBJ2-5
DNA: TGCAGTGCCCCTACTAGCGGGGGGACTGAGACCCAGTACTTC
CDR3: CSAPTSGGTETQYF

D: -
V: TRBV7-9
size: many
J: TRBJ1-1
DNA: TGTGCCAGCAGCCCGGCAGAAGGGAGGGACACTGAAGCTTTCTTT
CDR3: CASSPAEGRDTEAFF

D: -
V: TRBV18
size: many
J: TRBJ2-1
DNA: TGTGCCAGCTCACCCGACATTGACTCCTACAATGAGCAGTTCTTC
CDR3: CASSPDIDSYNEQFF

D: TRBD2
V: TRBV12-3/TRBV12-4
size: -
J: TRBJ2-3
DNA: TGTGCCAGCAGTCCCTCGGGGAGGGACACAGATACGCAGTATTTT
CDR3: CASSPSGRDTDTQYF

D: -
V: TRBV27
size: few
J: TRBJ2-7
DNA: TGTGCCAGCAGTTTATGGCCTCGGGACTCCACCTACGAGCAGTACTTC
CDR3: CASSLWPRDSTYEQYF

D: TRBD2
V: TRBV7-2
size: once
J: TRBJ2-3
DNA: TGTGCCAGCAGCTTCCGATTCGCGGGGGGTAGTGAGAGGTTGGATACGCAGTATTTT
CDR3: CASSFRFAGGSERLDTQYF

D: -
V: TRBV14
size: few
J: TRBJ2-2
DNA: TGTGCCAGCAGCCAAGATCTTATGCCCGGGGAGCTGTTTTTT
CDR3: CASSQDLMPGELFF

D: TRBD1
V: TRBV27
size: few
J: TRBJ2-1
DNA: TGTGCCAGCAGTTCTCCCTATCCGAGACAGGGTTCAAATGAGCAGTTCTTC
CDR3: CASSSPYPRQGSNEQFF

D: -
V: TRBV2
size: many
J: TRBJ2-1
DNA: TGTGCCAGCACATGGGTCTCCTACAATGAGCAGTTCTTC
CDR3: CASTWVSYNEQFF

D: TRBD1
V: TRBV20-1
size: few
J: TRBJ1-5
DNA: TGCAGTGCTACCCGGGACAGGGGTCAGCCCCAGCATTTT
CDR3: CSATRDRGQPQHF

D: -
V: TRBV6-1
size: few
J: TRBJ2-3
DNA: TGTGCCAGCAGTGAGAGTCAGGGCCTAGGCGCAGATACGCAGTATTTT
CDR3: CASSESQGLGADTQYF

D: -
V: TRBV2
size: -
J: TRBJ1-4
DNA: TGTGCCAGCAGTGAAGGCAGGGGTGGTGAAAAACTGTTTTTT
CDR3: CASSEGRGGEKLFF

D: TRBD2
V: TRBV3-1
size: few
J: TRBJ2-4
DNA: TGTGCCAGCAGTCAAGCGGGCCAGCGGGGGTATAAAAACATTCAGTACTTC
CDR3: CASSQAGQRGYKNIQYF

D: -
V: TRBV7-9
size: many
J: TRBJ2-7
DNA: TGTGCCAGCAGCATAGACAGGTACCCGGACGAGCAGTACTTC
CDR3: CASSIDRYPDEQYF

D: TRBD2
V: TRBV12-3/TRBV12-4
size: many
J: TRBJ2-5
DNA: TGTGCCAGCAGTCACCCACTAGCGGGGTTCCAAGAGACCCAGTACTTC
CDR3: CASSHPLAGFQETQYF

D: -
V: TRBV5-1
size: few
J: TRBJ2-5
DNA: TGCGCCAGCAGCTTGAGCAGGGAAGTGGGAGAGACCCAGTACTTC
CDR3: CASSLSREVGETQYF

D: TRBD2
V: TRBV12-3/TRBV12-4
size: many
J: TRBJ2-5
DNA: TGTGCCAGCAGCCGTGGGGGCGGGGGGGCGGAGACCCAGTACTTC
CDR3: CASSRGGGGAETQYF

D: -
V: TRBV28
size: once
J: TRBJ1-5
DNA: TGTGCCAGCAGCAGAATCGGCGGGGCTGACAATCAGCCCCAGCATTTT
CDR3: CASSRIGGADNQPQHF

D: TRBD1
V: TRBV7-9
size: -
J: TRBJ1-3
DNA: TGTGCCAGCACGGGGCCCGGGACAGATACTGGAACCACCATATATTTT
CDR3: CASTGPGTDTGTTIYF

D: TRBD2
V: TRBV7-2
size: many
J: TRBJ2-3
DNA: TGTGCCAGCAGTCCAAAAGCGGGGGACACAGATACGCAGTGTTTT
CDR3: CASSPKAGDTDTQCF

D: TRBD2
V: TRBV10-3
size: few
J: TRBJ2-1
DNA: TGTGCCATCAGGGGACTAGCGGGACCGGTAGGGGAGCAGTTCTTC
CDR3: CAIRGLAGPVGEQFF

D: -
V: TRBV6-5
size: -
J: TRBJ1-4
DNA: TGTGCCAGCAGTTACACGAGGCAGGGGTTCGAAAAACTGTTTTTT
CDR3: CASSYTRQGFEKLFF

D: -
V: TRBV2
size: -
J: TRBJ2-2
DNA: TGTGCCAGCAGTGAAGGTCAGGGAATCGGGGAGCTGTTTTTT
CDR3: CASSEGQGIGELFF

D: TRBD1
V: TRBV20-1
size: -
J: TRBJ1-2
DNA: TGCAGTTACCGGGACAGGGAGGAACGGGGCTACACCTTC
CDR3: CSYRDREERGYTF

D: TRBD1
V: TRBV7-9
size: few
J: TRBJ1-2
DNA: TGTGCCAGCAGCTCGGATCAGGGGGCCAACTATGGCTACACCTTC
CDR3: CASSSDQGANYGYTF

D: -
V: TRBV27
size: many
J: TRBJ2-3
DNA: TGTGCCAGCAATCACCTCCTGGGGACAGATACGCAGTATTTT
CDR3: CASNHLLGTDTQYF

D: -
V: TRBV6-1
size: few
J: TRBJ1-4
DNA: TGTGCCAGCATAAGGGACGATCTTAATGAAAAACTGTTTTTT
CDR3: CASIRDDLNEKLFF

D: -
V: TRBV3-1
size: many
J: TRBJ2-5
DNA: TGTGCCAGCAGCCCTGATGAGGACTTCCAAGAGACCCAGTACTTC
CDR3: CASSPDEDFQETQYF

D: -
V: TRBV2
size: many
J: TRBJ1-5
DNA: TGTGCCAGCAAGGAGCCAGGTCTCAATCAGCCCCAGCATTTT
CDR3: CASKEPGLNQPQHF

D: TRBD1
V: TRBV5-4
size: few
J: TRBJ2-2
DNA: TGTGCCAGCAGCTTGGGCGGCGGACAGGGGAACACCGGGGAGCTGTTTTTT
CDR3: CASSLGGGQGNTGELFF